This TCR beta chain originates from a study of T cell repertoires in cytomegalovirus infection. In the study overall: Used in the study were CMV epitopes, some recently identified and HLA-C-restricted, others well-studied and HLA-B-restricted. Signatures in public TCR beta sequences pointed to both CMV infection and matching HLA type. Study-level points and caveats: Predominance within the ex vivo response was attributable to HLA-C-restricted CMV-specific TCR beta clonotypes. Based on cumulative public TCR beta family frequency, carriers of CMV plus the relevant HLA were identified.

This clonotype was detected many times. Its target is unknown. Trimming cost V 0 bases and J 4 bases; bases outside gene matches: 2. CDR3 length: 15 amino acids. Germline V CDR1 and CDR2: SGHTA, FQGNSA. TCRdb used MiXCR to reprocess the reads, holding one entry per CDR3 protein. Of approximately 470,000 distinct CDR3 sequences listed, approximately 42% were seen once; the top ten hold roughly two fifths. This sample comprised cultured PBMCs, obtained from culture after CMV antigen stimulation. The chain employs TRBV7-2 and TRBJ2-7, with 11 positions matching TRBD2. The receptor comes from a human donor in good health (CMV status not recorded). Some clones in this sample may be carry-over from other donors' samples. In nucleotides, the CDR3 is TGTGCCAGCAGCTTAGCTAGCGGGGGGGCGTACGAGCAGTACTTC. Its protein product is CASSLASGGAYEQYF.